The T cell receptor beta chain described here comes from a study of T cell responses to AZD1222 COVID-19 vaccine (dated by TCRdb to the early 2020s). Background for the entire study: Because spike-specific TCR depth and breadth did not differ between the two schedules, AZD1222 recipients who got a second dose at roughly 4 weeks were pooled with those who got a second dose at roughly 12 weeks. A total of 230 to 250 trial participants underwent TCR sequencing, of whom 200 to 220 received two doses of AZD1222 and about 25 received two doses of the MenACWY control vaccine. Trial participants were enrolled by age into 18-55, 56-69 and 70-plus year subgroups, with about 150, 27 and 61 TCR-sequenced participants respectively.

Study-wide conclusions, independent of this receptor: CD4 TCRs associated with the vaccine covered the entire spike protein, and the dominant responses were in regions 160-218 and 743-854. Participants were mostly white British and included more females than males, and it was suggested by the authors that clonal diversity may have been underestimated. A significant rise in spike-specific TCR breadth and depth was observed after two AZD1222 doses relative to day 0 and relative to MenACWY recipients. Only five to seven AZD1222 recipients were SARS-CoV-2 seropositive at baseline, limiting conclusions about previously exposed vaccinees. The 56-69-year group was small, and its depth increase did not reach significance, likely because of low power. Because no day 14 peak-response samples were available, the repertoires could be characterized only after the peak T cell response. Epitopes outside the regions mutated in the B.1.351 and B.1.1.7 variants were reportedly recognized by nearly half of the unique spike-specific TCRs.

In the case of this clone: The specificity of this receptor is unknown. Base qualities were left out, and no much larger clone turns up one base away.

CDR1 and CDR2 are drawn from the germline V gene: SGDLS, YYNGEE. From its cysteine to its phenylalanine, the CDR3 spans 16 amino acids. Only the CDR3 part of the read is kept: 48 bases, read in frame from the first base. Unmatched junction bases come to 8, with V trimmed by 0 bases and J by 5 bases. Per the publication, the time point label means: baseline before first vaccination. Samples from vaccinated people were obtained from the UK trials COV001 and COV002, which included a single-blind randomized controlled phase 2/3 trial of AZD1222 (ChAdOx1 nCoV-19) in healthy adults. For TCRbeta chain sequencing, PBMC samples were collected from trial participants at day 0 and at day 28 after the second dose. The CDR3 regions of human TCRbeta chains were analyzed by immunosequencing. Under the source paper's analysis protocol: Repertoire TCRs were checked for matches against a reference library of SARS-CoV-2-specific TCRs that had been generated using the MIRA antigen-specificity platform. Breadth was defined as the fraction of unique TCRs that were SARS-CoV-2-associated. Depth was defined as the fraction of total T cells that were SARS-CoV-2-associated. Using the MIRA data, each spike-specific TCR was mapped to the spike region that the TCR reacts to and placed in a CD4 or CD8 class. Log10-transformed breadth and depth values were compared by one-way ANOVA with Sidak's multiple comparisons tests. TCRdb re-hosts the immuneACCESS table, in-frame sequences only. Its copies lack some clones; in the studies checked, an unresolved V gene accounts for under half of them, and the cause for the rest is not known. The D gene and trimming were derived from the DNA, and the V and J assignments and clone size from that table. The sample includes some 120,000 clones, with about nine tenths observed a single time. Around 6.9% of the sample is in the top ten clones.

This clonotype originated in an adult in good health. The sequenced sample was peripheral blood, obtained on day 0 of AZD1222 vaccination. The chain uses TRBV9 and TRBJ2-5; 9 nucleotides in the junction match TRBD2. The nucleotide sequence reads as follows: TGTGCCAGCAGCGTAGAGACTAGCGGACTATGGGAGACCCAGTACTTC. This yields the protein CASSVETSGLWETQYF.